One and the same sample provided the 25 T cell receptor beta chains below, sequenced in a study of T-cell memory formation after mild COVID-19. One entry per CDR3 protein, called by TCRdb with MiXCR from the 5' RACE reads. Here the sample spans about 170,000 distinct CDR3 sequences, 13% being singletons. Input material: PBMCs or a T cell subset sorted from them (not recorded which). The source of these receptors is a man aged 18 to 29 who had mild COVID-19 (a few samples of this study predate the infection). Cell type and time point are not known.

The chain recombines TRBV10-3 with TRBJ2-5, with 8 bases aligning to TRBD2. The germline gives CDR1 ENHRY, CDR2 SYGVKD. The CDR3 covers 16 residues. V was pared by 0 bases and J by 5 bases, with 8 bases of the junction left unmatched. The CDR3, as DNA: TGTGCCATCAGTGAGTCGATCGCTAGCGGGCGGGAGACCCAGTACTTC. It translates to CAISESIASGRETQYF.

This clonotype was seen many times. V is TRBV4-1 and J is TRBJ1-5; TRBD1 might be the D (5 bases). CDR1 is MGHRA and CDR2 is YSYEKL in the germline V gene. CDR3 size: 14 residues. Trimming removed 0 bases at V and 6 bases at J, with 9 bases between. The CDR3 loop reads CASSQEQVRQPQHF. CDR3 nucleotides: TGCGCCAGCAGCCAAGAACAGGTCCGTCAGCCCCAGCATTTT.

This chain uses TRBV11-2 with TRBJ2-3, with 8 positions matching TRBD2. Germline assignment: CDR1 SGHAT and CDR2 FQNNGV. This CDR3 contains 16 residues. V shed 5 bases and J 1 base; nucleotides not matched to a gene: 8. CDR3 sequence (DNA): TGTGCCAGCAGCCTCGCGGGGGGAAGTCGCACAGATACGCAGTATTTT. This gives the protein CASSLAGGSRTDTQYF.

The chain couples TRBV12-3 or TRBV12-4 to TRBJ1-1, with unresolved D. The CDR3 contains 14 residues. V was clipped by 0 bases and J by 0 bases, with 5 bases between them. The CDR3: CASSLAAVNTEAFF. In nucleotides, the CDR3 is TGTGCCAGCAGTTTAGCGGCGGTGAACACTGAAGCTTTCTTT.

This clonotype was detected a few times. This chain uses TRBV4-1 with TRBJ1-2; no definite D call. Trimming took off 3 bases at V and 8 bases at J, with 19 bases between the two ends. CDR1 is MGHRA and CDR2 is YSYEKL in the germline V gene. CDR3 size: 15 residues. The CDR3 sequence: CASSQPSFTASGYTF. DNA for the CDR3: TGCGCCAGCAGCCAGCCCTCATTTACGGCCTCGGGCTACACCTTC.

The rearrangement uses TRBV20-1 and TRBJ2-7, with D possibly being TRBD1 (6 bases). CDR1 is DFQATT and CDR2 is SNEGSKA in the germline V gene (reference sequence). Trimming removed 2 bases from V and 4 bases from J, with 6 bases in between. This CDR3 has 11 residues. CDR3: CSARQGYEQYF. The CDR3 bases are TGCAGTGCTAGACAGGGGTACGAGCAGTACTTC.

This clonotype was seen only a few times. The rearrangement uses TRBV27 and TRBJ2-1; TRBD2 matches 9 bases. The CDR3 sequence is 12 residues long. After removal of 6 bases from V and 12 bases from J, the junction contained 6 bases not matched to a gene. The germline V gene has CDR1 MNHEY and CDR2 SMNVEV (reference sequence). This chain's CDR3 is CASSPTSGRQFF. CDR3 coding DNA: TGTGCCAGCAGCCCGACTAGCGGAAGGCAGTTCTTC.

The CDR3 protein is CSVTTDRGLVTEAFF. The CDR3 bases are TGCAGTGTCACGACGGACAGGGGGCTTGTCACTGAAGCTTTCTTT. The J gene is TRBJ1-1, the V gene TRBV29-1; 11 bases align to TRBD1. This CDR3 is built from 15 residues. The germline V gene encodes CDR1 SQVTM and CDR2 ANQGSEA.

This clonotype was seen a handful of times. V is TRBV28 and J is TRBJ2-1; 7 bases are a match to TRBD1. The CDR3 is made up of 11 amino acids. Germline CDR1 and CDR2: MDHEN and SYDVKM. V lost 5 bases, J lost 11 bases, and 3 bases stayed unmatched. The CDR3 spells CASSRGQKQFF. The CDR3 DNA is TGTGCCAGCAGTAGGGGACAGAAGCAGTTCTTC.

This clonotype has at least ten counts. The V and J genes are TRBV6-1 and TRBJ2-3; D is uncertain. CDR3 size: 11 residues. Germline V gene sequence: CDR1 MNHNS, CDR2 SASEGT. The ends were cut back, 4 bases at V and 9 bases at J, with 8 bases in the middle. This CDR3 reads CASSAETTQYF. As DNA, the CDR3 is TGTGCCAGCAGTGCAGAAACGACGCAGTATTTT.

This chain links TRBV9 with TRBJ2-3; 9 bases are a match to TRBD2. CDR3 length: 17 amino acids. The ends lost 2 bases at V and 0 bases at J; junction bases unmatched: 7. Looked up from germline, CDR1 is SGDLS and CDR2 is YYNGEE. The CDR3 region has the DNA TGTGCCAGCAGCGTTTTGCGGGGGGGCAGAAGCACAGATACGCAGTATTTT. Translating it yields CASSVLRGGRSTDTQYF.

This clonotype has a handful of counts. The V call is TRBV25-1, the J call TRBJ2-7; the D gene is possibly TRBD2 (5 bases). Germline V gene sequence: CDR1 MGHDK, CDR2 SYGVNS. There are 14 residues in the CDR3. With 7 bases removed from V and 2 bases from J, the gap between germline ends came to 15 bases. Here the CDR3 reads CASTNLGIPYEQYF. The CDR3 DNA follows: TGTGCCAGCACCAACCTCGGGATCCCCTACGAGCAGTACTTC.

In its sample, this clonotype was seen a few times. The gene calls are TRBV7-2 and TRBJ1-2; D possibly corresponds to TRBD1 (5 bases). Germline assignment: CDR1 SGHTA and CDR2 FQGNSA. The ends were cut back, 5 bases at V and 5 bases at J, with 15 bases in the middle. This CDR3 has 14 residues. CDR3 nucleotide sequence: TGTGCCAGCAGCGCGTACGGGACGGATTATGGCTACACCTTC. Translation: CASSAYGTDYGYTF.

This clonotype was seen only a few times. V gene TRBV7-2 combines with J gene TRBJ2-3; 9 bases match TRBD2. With V trimmed by 5 bases and J by 0 bases, 3 bases remained unmatched. The germline gives CDR1 SGHTA, CDR2 FQGNSA. This CDR3 region has 15 residues. The CDR3 loop is CASSPGLASTDTQYF. CDR3 in DNA: TGTGCCAGCAGCCCCGGACTAGCGAGCACAGATACGCAGTATTTT.

The sample holds a few counts of this clonotype. V and J are TRBV6-5 and TRBJ1-5; D is uncertain. CDR3 size: 17 residues. V lost 6 bases and J 2 bases, leaving 20 bases between the germline ends. CDR1 and CDR2 (germline): MNHEY, SVGAGI. Here the CDR3 reads CASSLGIVGLGNQPQHF. The CDR3 nucleotides read TGTGCCAGCAGCCTAGGAATCGTGGGCCTCGGCAATCAGCCCCAGCATTTT.

This clonotype turned up a few times. The chain recombines TRBV6-2 or TRBV6-3 with TRBJ2-7, with D possibly called TRBD1 or TRBD2 (6 bases each). Per the germline V gene, CDR1 is MNHEY and CDR2 is SVGEGT. The CDR3 has 13 residues. V lost 6 bases, J lost 10 bases, and 19 bases lay in between. CDR3 in amino acids: CASRRSPGAQQYV. The CDR3 DNA is TGTGCCAGCAGACGTTCGCCGGGGGCCCAACAGTACGTC.

This clonotype came up a few times. This chain joins TRBV7-3 and TRBJ2-1; D is perhaps TRBD2 (7 bases). Germline loops: CDR1 SGHTA, CDR2 FQGTGA. The V end was cut by 4 bases, the J end by 3 bases, with 13 bases between. The CDR3 extends over 15 amino acids. The CDR3 loop is CASSSTGGLYNEQFF. DNA of the CDR3: TGTGCCAGCAGCTCCACCGGGGGGCTCTACAATGAGCAGTTCTTC.

This clonotype was seen a few times. This chain links TRBV10-3 with TRBJ2-2, with 9 bases aligning to TRBD1. Germline-derived CDR1 and CDR2 are ENHRY and SYGVKD. The length of the CDR3 is 15 residues. The trim removed 5 bases at V and 5 bases at J, leaving 6 bases unmatched. The CDR3 nucleotides are TGTGCCATCAGTCTACAGGGGGCTGGAACCGGGGAGCTGTTTTTT. This codes for CAISLQGAGTGELFF.

This clonotype was seen a handful of times. The V and J genes are TRBV6-1 and TRBJ2-7, with 9 bases identical to TRBD1. The CDR3 length is 14 residues. From germline, CDR1 is MNHNS and CDR2 SASEGT. The ends lost 5 bases at V and 6 bases at J; junction bases unmatched: 8. The CDR3 bases are TGTGCCAGCAGTCCAGGACAGGGGACCTTCGAGCAGTACGTC. This encodes CASSPGQGTFEQYV.

This clonotype was picked up a small number of times. This chain joins TRBV7-9 and TRBJ1-2, with D possibly being TRBD1 (5 bases). CDR3 length: 14 residues. Germline V gives CDR1 SEHNR, CDR2 FQNEAQ (reference sequence). Trimming pared 3 bases from V and 4 bases from J, leaving 12 bases between. The CDR3 region is CASSFSGTVYGYTF. CDR3 bases: TGTGCCAGCAGCTTTTCAGGGACGGTCTATGGCTACACCTTC.

J is TRBJ2-2 and V is TRBV5-1, with 7 bases matching TRBD1. J was trimmed by 1 base and V by 3 bases; bases with no gene match: 6. The CDR3 covers 16 residues. In germline, CDR1 is SGHRS, CDR2 YFSETQ. CDR3 protein: CASSSDRVRNTGELFF. The CDR3 nucleotides read TGCGCCAGCAGCTCTGACAGGGTGCGGAACACCGGGGAGCTGTTTTTT.

This clonotype was counted a few times. Compared with germline, one end of the junction differs, possibly owing to a read error. The chain links TRBV2 to TRBJ1-2; D is uncertain. CDR1 is SNHLY, CDR2 FYNNEI, per germline. The CDR3 length is 8 residues. The CDR3: CASQTAGF. Written as DNA, the CDR3 is TGTGCCAGCCAAACAGCTGGCTTC.

This clonotype was recorded many times. This chain uses TRBV7-9 with TRBJ2-3; D unclear. The V end was cut by 5 bases, the J end by 1 base, with 13 bases between. This CDR3 is built from 15 residues. Germline V lookup: CDR1 SEHNR, CDR2 FQNEAQ (reference sequence). CDR3 DNA: TGTGCCAGCAGCCCCAATCGACTGGGCACAGATACGCAGTATTTT. Its translation: CASSPNRLGTDTQYF.

This chain joins TRBV20-1 and TRBJ2-5, with D unresolved. Germline loops: CDR1 DFQATT, CDR2 SNEGSKA (reference sequence). The germline V and J ends were trimmed by 6 bases and 4 bases, with 12 bases remaining between them. The CDR3 loop spans 12 amino acids. The CDR3 DNA reads TGCAGTGCCAAACCGCTGGTAGAGACCCAGTACTTC. It specifies CSAKPLVETQYF.

This clonotype was observed many times. The chain combines TRBV3-1 with TRBJ1-1; perhaps TRBD1 as D (5 bases). The CDR3 consists of 14 residues. V was shortened by 1 base and J by 1 base, with 7 bases between the two germline ends. CDR1 is LGHDT and CDR2 is YNNKEL in the germline V gene (reference sequence). The CDR3 protein is CASSQGQPNTEAFF. CDR3 DNA: TGTGCCAGCAGCCAAGGACAGCCGAACACTGAAGCTTTCTTT.